This T cell receptor beta chain was recorded in a study of T cell repertoires in cytomegalovirus infection. Study background: Matching HLA type, along with CMV infection, was indicated by public TCR beta signatures. Study-wide findings and caveats: In two of eight donors, the top clonotype was HLA-C-restricted CMV-specific. Totalled public TCR beta family frequency picked out people who carried CMV plus the relevant HLA.

In regard to this clonotype: The antigen is unknown.

V was clipped by 0 bases and J by 1 base; unmatched bases: 5. Germline-derived CDR1 and CDR2 are SGHNT and YYREEE (reference sequence). The length of the CDR3 is 16 residues. Each CDR3 protein is one row after TCRdb ran MiXCR on the reads. This table has around 740,000 distinct CDR3 sequences, 35% to 45% appearing once. Material for sequencing was PBMCs. The clonotype originates from a human donor in good health (CMV status not recorded). Some clones in this sample may be carry-over from other donors' samples. This rearrangement joins TRBV5-4 to TRBJ2-3, with TRBD2 matching over 7 bases. CDR3 in amino acids: CASSLDGSGRTDTQYF. CDR3 nucleotide sequence: TGTGCCAGCAGCTTGGATGGTAGCGGGCGCACAGATACGCAGTATTTT.